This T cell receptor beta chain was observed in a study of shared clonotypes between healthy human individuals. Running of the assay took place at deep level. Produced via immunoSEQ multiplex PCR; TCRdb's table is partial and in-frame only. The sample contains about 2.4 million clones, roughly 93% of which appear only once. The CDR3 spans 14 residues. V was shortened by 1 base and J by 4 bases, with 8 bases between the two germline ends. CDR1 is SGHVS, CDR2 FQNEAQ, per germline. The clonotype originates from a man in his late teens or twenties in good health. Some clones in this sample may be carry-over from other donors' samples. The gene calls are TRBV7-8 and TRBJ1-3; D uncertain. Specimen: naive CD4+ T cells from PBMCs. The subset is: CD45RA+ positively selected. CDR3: CASSLGGLGNTIYF. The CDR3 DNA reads TGTGCCAGCAGCTTAGGAGGGCTCGGAAACACCATATATTTT.